These 13 T cell receptor beta chains share one sample of origin, sequenced in a study of blood T cell repertoires in COVID-19. Libraries were prepared by immunoSEQ multiplex PCR; TCRdb keeps only in-frame clonotypes and omits some of them. The sample includes about 220,000 clones, roughly four fifths of them seen just once. Sequences were obtained from peripheral blood. Every receptor here comes from a woman aged 60 to 75 with acute or convalescent COVID-19.

V and J are TRBV18 and TRBJ1-6; 7 positions agree with TRBD1. The germline V gene has CDR1 KGHSH and CDR2 LQKENI. This CDR3 spans 13 amino acids. V lost 3 bases to trimming and J lost 16 bases; unmatched junction nucleotides: 9. This CDR3 is CASSPTVGTELHF. The CDR3 bases are TGTGCCAGCTCACCTACCGTTGGGACAGAGCTCCACTTT.

This chain links TRBV7-2 with TRBJ1-2; 8 bases match TRBD1. The CDR3 runs 15 residues. The junction had 5 bases not matched to a gene; V was cut back by 4 bases and J by 1 base. Germline assignment: CDR1 SGHTA and CDR2 FQGNSA. Here the CDR3 reads CASSYQTGDNYGYTF. The DNA for the CDR3 is TGTGCCAGCAGCTACCAGACAGGGGATAACTATGGCTACACCTTC.

This sequence joins TRBV5-4 and TRBJ1-6; D not resolved. The V end lost 5 bases, the J end lost 7 bases, and 13 bases lay between the germline ends. The germline CDR1 and CDR2 sequences are SGHNT and YYREEE (reference sequence). This CDR3 contains 14 residues. In DNA, the CDR3 is TGTGCCAGCAGTCAACAGACCTTCAATTCACCCCTCCACTTT. Translation gives CASSQQTFNSPLHF.

CDR3 in DNA: TGTGCCAGCAGCTTACAAGGGACTTACAATTCACCCCTCCACTTT. Its protein is CASSLQGTYNSPLHF. The genes are TRBV11-1 and TRBJ1-6, with D tentatively TRBD1 (5 bases). V was clipped by 2 bases and J by 7 bases, with 12 bases between them. CDR3 length: 15 amino acids. The germline V gene has CDR1 SGHAT and CDR2 FQDESV (reference sequence). The variable domain in full, completed from reference TRBV11-1 and TRBJ1-6, reads EAEVAQSPRYKITEKSQAVAFWCDPISGHATLYWYRQILGQGPELLVQFQDESVVDDSQLPKDRFSAERLKGVDSTLKIQPAELGDSAMYLCASSLQGTYNSPLHFGNGTRLTVT.

V gene TRBV5-6 combines with J gene TRBJ2-1; unclear D gene. This CDR3 contains 12 residues. Germline assignment: CDR1 SGHDT and CDR2 YYEEEE. Trimming cost V 2 bases and J 9 bases, with 9 bases left between them. In DNA, the CDR3 is TGTGCCAGCAGCTTACCCGGTGGTGAGCAGTTCTTC. This sequence encodes CASSLPGGEQFF. Together with reference TRBV5-6 and TRBJ2-1, the CDR3 gives the full variable domain: DAGVTQSPTHLIKTRGQQVTLRCSPKSGHDTVSWYQQALGQGPQFIFQYYEEEERQRGNFPDRFSGHQFPNYSSELNVNALLLGDSALYLCASSLPGGEQFFGPGTRLTVL.

The DNA of the CDR3 is TGTGCCAGCAGCGCAGCTAGCGGGGGGACTTACAATGAGCAGTTCTTC. Translating it yields CASSAASGGTYNEQFF. The chain joins TRBV9 to TRBJ2-1; TRBD2 agrees at 11 bases. The CDR3 is made up of 16 amino acids. V lost 3 bases, J lost 4 bases, and 6 bases stayed unmatched. The germline gives CDR1 SGDLS, CDR2 YYNGEE.

This sequence joins TRBV3-1 (or the pseudogene TRBV3-2) and TRBJ1-1; TRBD1 aligns across 8 bases. The ends lost 2 bases at V and 10 bases at J; junction bases unmatched: 24. The CDR3 loop spans 19 amino acids. Germline assignment: CDR1 LGHDT and CDR2 YNNKEL (reference sequence). The CDR3 DNA reads TGTGCCAGCAGCCAATCATCGTTGGGACAGGAGTATGGTGGTGGACGAGCTTTCTTT. Translating it yields CASSQSSLGQEYGGGRAFF.

The gene calls are TRBV5-4 and TRBJ2-3, with TRBD2 matching 10 bases. Germline lookup yields CDR1 SGHNT and CDR2 YYREEE (reference sequence). CDR3 size: 15 residues. The ends lost 3 bases at V and 3 bases at J; junction bases unmatched: 4. CDR3 in DNA: TGTGCCAGCAGCTACGGGACTAGCGCAACAGATACGCAGTATTTT. This gives the protein CASSYGTSATDTQYF.

The V and J genes are TRBV7-8 and TRBJ2-7, with 12 nucleotides matching TRBD2. The CDR3 contains 16 residues. V lost 1 base to trimming and J lost 1 base; unmatched junction nucleotides: 2. Germline CDR1 is SGHVS and CDR2 is FQNEAQ. CDR3 bases: TGTGCCAGCAGCTTAGGACTAGCGGGGGCGTCCTACGAGCAGTACTTC. Its protein product is CASSLGLAGASYEQYF.

V is TRBV4-1 and J is TRBJ2-1, with TRBD2 matching over 12 bases. This CDR3 spans 20 amino acids. The V and J ends lost 1 base and 4 bases, in that order; junction bases with no gene match: 14. Germline loops: CDR1 MGHRA, CDR2 YSYEKL. CDR3 sequence: CASSQGGRSLAGGQYNEQFF. For the CDR3, the DNA is TGCGCCAGCAGCCAAGGAGGTCGCAGTCTAGCGGGGGGGCAATACAATGAGCAGTTCTTC.

The chain recombines TRBV19 with TRBJ1-5; TRBD1 agrees at 8 bases. Germline assignment: CDR1 LNHDA and CDR2 SQIVND (reference sequence). This CDR3 contains 16 residues. V shed 4 bases and J 7 bases; nucleotides not matched to a gene: 12. CDR3 amino acids: CASSTKRRTGWQPQHF. As DNA, the CDR3 is TGTGCCAGTAGTACAAAACGACGGACAGGGTGGCAGCCCCAGCATTTT.

This clone was seen a single time. The chain joins TRBV19 to TRBJ2-5, with TRBD1 matching 7 bases. V lost 5 bases and J lost 1; bases outside the gene matches: 4. This CDR3 spans 14 amino acids. Per germline, CDR1 LNHDA and CDR2 SQIVND (reference sequence). The DNA for the CDR3 is TGTGCCAGTAGTTTAAGGACAGGCCAAGAGACCCAGTACTTC. Protein sequence: CASSLRTGQETQYF.

The rearrangement joins TRBV4-1 to TRBJ1-1, with 8 bases fitting TRBD1. After removal of 3 bases from V and 7 bases from J, the junction contained 4 bases not matched to a gene. Germline-derived CDR1 and CDR2 are MGHRA and YSYEKL. This CDR3 has 13 residues. The CDR3: CASSQTGAIEAFF. The CDR3 bases are TGCGCCAGCAGCCAGACAGGGGCTATTGAAGCTTTCTTT.